What follows are 6 T cell receptor beta chains derived from one specimen sequenced in a study of blood T cell repertoires in COVID-19. TCRdb's copy holds only in-frame clones and misses some; the assay was immunoSEQ multiplex PCR. Of roughly 69,000 clones detected, approximately 78% appear once; the ten largest clones hold approximately 4%. Source material: PBMCs or T cells enriched from blood (not recorded which). All receptors derive from a woman aged 35 to 49 with acute COVID-19.

Comment on this clone: The DNA is left out, because the CDR3 cannot be placed on it with certainty; the CDR3 is given as TCRdb lists it. The chain combines TRBV1 with TRBJ1-3; the table's D call of TRBD1 was not tested on the DNA. TRBV1 is recorded as a pseudogene. From its first to its last residue, the CDR3 has 19 amino acids. The CDR3: CTSSHAGQGAVGSGNTIYF.

This CDR3 is CASITGHSYGYTF. The CDR3 region has the DNA TGTGCCAGCATTACTGGACACTCCTATGGCTACACCTTC. The rearrangement joins TRBV6-5 to TRBJ1-2, with D perhaps TRBD1 (5 bases). The ends were cut back, 7 bases at V and 4 bases at J, with 13 bases in the middle. CDR1 is MNHEY and CDR2 is SVGAGI in the germline V gene. The length of the CDR3 is 13 residues.

This chain connects TRBV18 to TRBJ2-5; tentatively, D is TRBD2 (5 bases). Germline V gene sequence: CDR1 KGHSH, CDR2 LQKENI. Trimming took 3 bases from V and 7 from J, leaving 12 bases between them. The CDR3 contains 13 residues. CDR3 residues: CASSPLWEWTQYF. As DNA, the CDR3 is TGTGCCAGCTCACCGTTGTGGGAGTGGACCCAGTACTTC.

This chain uses TRBV12-3 or TRBV12-4 with TRBJ1-5, with a weak D call TRBD1 (6 bases). Between the trimmed V and J ends, which lost 7 bases and 7 bases, there was a span of 11 bases. There are 12 residues in the CDR3. The CDR3 region is CASKTGNQPQHF. The CDR3 DNA follows: TGTGCCAGCAAAACAGGGAACCAGCCCCAGCATTTT.

The chain links TRBV28 to TRBJ1-1, with no clear D. Trimming stripped 0 bases from V and 1 base from J, with 9 bases between. Per the germline V gene, CDR1 is MDHEN and CDR2 is SYDVKM. CDR3 length equals 15 residues. This CDR3 is CASSLWGRENTEAFF. Here the CDR3 DNA reads TGTGCCAGCAGTTTATGGGGGAGGGAGAACACTGAAGCTTTCTTT.

The chain couples TRBV3-1 (or the pseudogene TRBV3-2) to TRBJ2-1, with a weak D call TRBD1 (5 bases). This CDR3 region has 16 residues. V gave up 0 bases and J gave up 2 bases, with 11 bases separating them. The germline gives CDR1 LGHDT, CDR2 YNNKEL (reference sequence). This chain's CDR3 is CASSQEEDTPYNEQFF. The CDR3 DNA sequence: TGTGCCAGCAGCCAAGAAGAGGACACCCCCTACAATGAGCAGTTCTTC.